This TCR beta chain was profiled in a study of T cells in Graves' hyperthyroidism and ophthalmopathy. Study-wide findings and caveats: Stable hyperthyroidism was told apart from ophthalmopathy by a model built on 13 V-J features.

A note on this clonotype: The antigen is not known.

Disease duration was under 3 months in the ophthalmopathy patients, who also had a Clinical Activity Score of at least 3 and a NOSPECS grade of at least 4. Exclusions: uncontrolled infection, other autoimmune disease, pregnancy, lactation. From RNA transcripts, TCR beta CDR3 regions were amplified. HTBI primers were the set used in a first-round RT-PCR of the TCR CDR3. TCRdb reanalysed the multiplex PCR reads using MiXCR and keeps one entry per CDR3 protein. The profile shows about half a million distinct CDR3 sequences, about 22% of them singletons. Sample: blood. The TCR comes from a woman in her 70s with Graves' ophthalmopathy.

CDR3 nucleotides: TGTGCCAGCAGCCAAATGTGGACTAGCGTATACAATGAGCAGTTCTTC. Translated, it gives CASSQMWTSVYNEQFF. The genes are TRBV3-1 and TRBJ2-1; 9 positions agree with TRBD2. The CDR3 sequence is 16 residues long. Losses at the gene ends were 2 bases for V and 4 bases for J; bases not matched to a gene: 6. From germline, CDR1 is LGHDT and CDR2 YNNKEL (reference sequence).